One and the same sample provided the 28 T cell receptor beta chains below, sequenced in a study of T cells expressing NK-cell markers. TCRdb reprocessed the 5' RACE reads; each CDR3 protein has one entry and no DNA is given. Its table records approximately 440,000 distinct CDR3 sequences. The specimen sequenced was blood T cells: a sorted CD56 or NKG2C T cell subset, CD4+ or CD8+ T cells, or bulk PBMC T cells (not recorded which). Receptor source: a woman between 45 and 60 years old in good health.

The chain employs TRBV11-2 and TRBJ2-3; TCRdb's assignment of TRBD2 cannot be checked, as there is no DNA. This CDR3 contains 13 residues. The germline V gene has CDR1 SGHAT and CDR2 FQNNGV. The CDR3 sequence: CASSRLPADTQYF.

This chain connects TRBV12-3 or TRBV12-4 to TRBJ1-1; TCRdb's D gene call, TRBD1, goes unchecked for lack of DNA. This CDR3 has 14 amino acids. The CDR3 sequence: CASSRQSMNTEAFF.

This chain joins TRBV7-2 and TRBJ2-4; TCRdb names TRBD2, which stays unverified in the absence of DNA. The CDR3 is made up of 17 amino acids. Germline assignment: CDR1 SGHTA and CDR2 FQGNSA. CDR3 in amino acids: CASSLVGRLLAKNIQYF.

This rearrangement joins TRBV2 to TRBJ2-2. CDR1 SNHLY and CDR2 FYNNEI come from the germline V gene. The CDR3 sequence is 14 residues long. The CDR3 sequence: CASSAVAESGELFF. The full variable domain, rest sourced from reference TRBV2 and TRBJ2-2, is EPEVTQTPSHQVTQMGQEVILRCVPISNHLYFYWYRQILGQKVEFLVSFYNNEISEKSEIFDDQFSVERPDGSNFTLKIRSTKLEDSAMYFCASSAVAESGELFFGEGSRLTVL.

The genes are TRBV20-1 and TRBJ2-1. Per the germline V gene, CDR1 is DFQATT and CDR2 is SNEGSKA (reference sequence). CDR3 length: 11 amino acids. The CDR3 sequence: CSARNLAEQFF.

V is TRBV12-3 or TRBV12-4 and J is TRBJ2-4; TCRdb picks TRBD1, but there is no DNA to check that call. This CDR3 comprises 14 residues. CDR3: CASSLNRDKNIQYF.

The gene calls are TRBV6-6 and TRBJ1-5; TCRdb's D call, TRBD1, is unchecked because there is no DNA. This CDR3 is 14 amino acids long. Per germline, CDR1 MNHNY and CDR2 SVGAGI (reference sequence). CDR3 protein: CASTGTGLWEPQHF.

The J gene is TRBJ2-1, the V gene TRBV5-1; checking the TCRdb D call of TRBD2 is not possible without DNA. This CDR3 contains 18 residues. Germline values: CDR1 SGHRS, CDR2 YFSETQ. CDR3: CASSLGPGRGSSYNEQFF.

V is TRBV20-1 and J is TRBJ1-2. From germline, CDR1 is DFQATT and CDR2 SNEGSKA (reference sequence). The CDR3 sequence is 13 residues long. This CDR3 reads CSASGSLNYGYTF.

This chain connects TRBV5-1 to TRBJ2-3; TCRdb's assignment of TRBD2 cannot be checked, as there is no DNA. CDR3 length equals 13 residues. The V gene's germline CDR1 is SGHRS and CDR2 YFSETQ. CDR3 in amino acids: CASSLERLYTQYF.

The rearrangement joins TRBV6-5 to TRBJ2-3. The CDR3 loop spans 14 amino acids. Germline loops: CDR1 MNHEY, CDR2 SVGAGI. CDR3 protein: CASRAESYTDTQYF.

The gene calls are TRBV3-1 and TRBJ2-7; the D call from TCRdb, TRBD2, cannot be confirmed without DNA. CDR3 length: 15 residues. Germline CDR1 reads LGHDT; CDR2 reads YNNKEL (reference sequence). This CDR3 is CASRHWTSGTYEQYF.

This chain joins TRBV4-1 and TRBJ2-2. Germline-derived CDR1 and CDR2 are MGHRA and YSYEKL. This CDR3 region has 16 residues. The CDR3 is CASSQVSIRNTGELFF.

J is TRBJ2-5 and V is TRBV5-5. The CDR3 totals 14 residues. Germline CDR1 and CDR2: SGHKS and YYEKEE (reference sequence). CDR3 protein: CASTDLAFQETQYF.

This rearrangement joins TRBV4-1 to TRBJ2-2; TCRdb proposes TRBD1, but this gene call is untestable without DNA. Germline loops: CDR1 MGHRA, CDR2 YSYEKL. The CDR3 has 14 residues. The CDR3 loop is CASSHHRGPGELFF.

The chain's CDR3 is CASRNKVGYTF. The rearrangement uses TRBV2 and TRBJ1-2. This CDR3 has 11 residues. Per the germline V gene, CDR1 is SNHLY and CDR2 is FYNNEI.

This chain joins TRBV5-5 and TRBJ1-5; without DNA, the TCRdb call of TRBD1 cannot be checked. This CDR3 comprises 14 residues. Germline V gives CDR1 SGHKS, CDR2 YYEKEE (reference sequence). This chain's CDR3 is CASSFGTGDQPQHF. The whole variable domain, filled in from reference TRBV5-5 and TRBJ1-5, reads DAGVTQSPTHLIKTRGQQVTLRCSPISGHKSVSWYQQVLGQGPQFIFQYYEKEERGRGNFPDRFSARQFPNYSSELNVNALLLGDSALYLCASSFGTGDQPQHFGDGTRLSIL.

The chain is built from TRBV9 and TRBJ2-5; the D call of TRBD2 rests on TCRdb alone, since no DNA is present to check it. Per the germline V gene, CDR1 is SGDLS and CDR2 is YYNGEE. The CDR3 runs to 16 residues. The CDR3 protein is CASSGTSGSRQETQYF.

This rearrangement joins TRBV12-3 or TRBV12-4 to TRBJ1-3; as DNA is missing, the TRBD1 call by TCRdb cannot be tested. This CDR3 spans 14 amino acids. The CDR3 loop reads CASSLGQSRNTIYF.

The J gene is TRBJ2-1, the V gene TRBV24-1. Per germline, CDR1 KGHDR and CDR2 SFDVKD. This CDR3 region has 14 residues. The CDR3 loop is CATGGGSSYNEQFF.

The rearrangement joins TRBV10-3 to TRBJ1-1; the TRBD1 assignment by TCRdb is unverifiable without DNA. The V gene's germline CDR1 is ENHRY and CDR2 SYGVKD. The CDR3 loop spans 17 amino acids. The CDR3 sequence: CAISLFPGQGSNTEAFF.

CDR3 region: CASSNGLAGGPRRQYF. The chain is built from TRBV21-1 and TRBJ2-3; TCRdb gives TRBD2 as the D gene, but with no DNA this cannot be confirmed. TRBV21-1 is an annotated pseudogene. The CDR3 contains 16 residues.

The chain links TRBV3-1 to TRBJ2-5; the TRBD2 assignment by TCRdb is unverifiable without DNA. Germline V lookup: CDR1 LGHDT, CDR2 YNNKEL (reference sequence). The CDR3 runs to 14 residues. CDR3 region: CASSRRTFQETQYF.

The rearrangement joins TRBV5-1 to TRBJ2-2; TCRdb reports TRBD1, a call that lacks DNA to check it against. The CDR3 extends over 15 amino acids. CDR1 is SGHRS and CDR2 is YFSETQ in the germline V gene. The CDR3 sequence: CASSDRQGLDGELFF.

CDR3 protein: CASSVDGLYLAQYF. The rearrangement links TRBV19 to TRBJ2-5. The CDR3 consists of 14 residues. Germline values: CDR1 LNHDA, CDR2 SQIVND (reference sequence).

The V and J genes are TRBV12-3 or TRBV12-4 and TRBJ1-5; TCRdb lists TRBD1, though no DNA is available to test this call. The CDR3 covers 15 residues. The CDR3: CASSSWGGGNQPQHF.

The chain carries TRBV12-3 or TRBV12-4 and TRBJ1-4; no DNA is available, so the TRBD1 call from TCRdb remains unchecked. The CDR3 has 14 amino acids. CDR3: CASSQGTGGVKLFF.

The chain links TRBV2 to TRBJ2-1; TCRdb reports TRBD1, a call that lacks DNA to check it against. Germline V CDR1 and CDR2: SNHLY, FYNNEI. This CDR3 is built from 17 residues. The CDR3 protein is CASSEWGSGSPPNEQFF.